A selection of T cell receptor beta chains follows, all from one sample in a study of molecular identifiers for immune sequencing clone quantification. TCRdb used MiXCR to reprocess the PCR reads, holding one entry per CDR3 protein. The sample includes some 590,000 distinct CDR3 sequences, 25% of them seen just once. Sequencing was carried out using naive CD8+ T cells from blood, with Jurkat cell RNA spiked in. The receptor source for this set is a human donor in good health. Some libraries in this study had Jurkat cell RNA spiked in. Both conserved end residues are part of each CDR3. The D gene is left open where the match is weak. The size entry is marked missing in some rows and otherwise reads once, few, many or a size class.

clone_size: NA
d_call: TRBD1
j_call: TRBJ1-3
v_call: TRBV28
cdr3_aa: CASSPGQGFPLSGNTIYF
cdr3_nt: TGTGCCAGCAGCCCGGGACAGGGGTTCCCCCTCTCTGGAAACACCATATATTTT

clone_size: NA
d_call: TRBD1
j_call: TRBJ1-2
v_call: TRBV27
cdr3_aa: CASSPTGAFNYGHTF
cdr3_nt: TGTGCCAGCAGCCCGACAGGGGCCTTTAACTATGGCCACACCTTC

clone_size: many
d_call: NA
j_call: TRBJ2-7
v_call: TRBV7-9
cdr3_aa: CASSLAVYEQYF
cdr3_nt: TGTGCCAGCAGCTTAGCAGTATACGAGCAGTACTTC

clone_size: few
d_call: NA
j_call: TRBJ1-1
v_call: TRBV5-1
cdr3_aa: CASSLNGHMNTEAFF
cdr3_nt: TGCGCCAGCAGCTTGAACGGACACATGAACACTGAAGCTTTCTTT

clone_size: NA
d_call: NA
j_call: TRBJ2-1
v_call: TRBV2
cdr3_aa: CASSVDSSSYNEQFF
cdr3_nt: TGTGCCAGCAGCGTCGACTCGAGCTCCTACAATGAGCAGTTCTTC

clone_size: NA
d_call: NA
j_call: TRBJ2-5
v_call: TRBV9
cdr3_aa: CASSVGGGSETQYF
cdr3_nt: TGTGCCAGCAGCGTAGGGGGAGGCAGTGAGACCCAGTACTTC

clone_size: NA
d_call: NA
j_call: TRBJ1-2
v_call: TRBV11-2
cdr3_aa: CASSLAVHYGHTF
cdr3_nt: TGTGCCAGCAGCTTAGCCGTGCACTATGGCCACACCTTC

clone_size: many
d_call: TRBD2
j_call: TRBJ2-3
v_call: TRBV30
cdr3_aa: CAWRRGLAGGTDTQYF
cdr3_nt: TGTGCCTGGAGACGGGGACTAGCGGGGGGTACAGATACGCAGTATTTT

clone_size: many
d_call: NA
j_call: TRBJ1-5
v_call: TRBV28
cdr3_aa: CASSLRSYSNQPQHF
cdr3_nt: TGTGCCAGCAGTTTACGGAGTTATAGCAATCAGCCCCAGCATTTT

clone_size: many
d_call: NA
j_call: TRBJ2-5
v_call: TRBV6-5
cdr3_aa: CASSFHRDGETQYF
cdr3_nt: TGTGCCAGCAGTTTCCACAGGGACGGAGAGACCCAGTACTTC

clone_size: few
d_call: NA
j_call: TRBJ2-2
v_call: TRBV20-1
cdr3_aa: CSASDRNTGELFF
cdr3_nt: TGCAGTGCTAGTGACAGAAACACCGGGGAGCTGTTTTTT